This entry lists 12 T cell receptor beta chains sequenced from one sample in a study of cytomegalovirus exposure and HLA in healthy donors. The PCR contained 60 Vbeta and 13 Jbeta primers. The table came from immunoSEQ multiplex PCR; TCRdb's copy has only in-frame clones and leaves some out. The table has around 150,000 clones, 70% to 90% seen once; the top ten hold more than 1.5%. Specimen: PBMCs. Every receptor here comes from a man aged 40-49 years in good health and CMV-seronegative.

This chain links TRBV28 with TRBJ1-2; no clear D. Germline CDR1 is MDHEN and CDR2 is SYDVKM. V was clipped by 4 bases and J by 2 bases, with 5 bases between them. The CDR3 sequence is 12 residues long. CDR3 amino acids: CASSSPNYGYTF. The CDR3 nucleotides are TGTGCCAGCAGTTCCCCAAACTATGGCTACACCTTC.

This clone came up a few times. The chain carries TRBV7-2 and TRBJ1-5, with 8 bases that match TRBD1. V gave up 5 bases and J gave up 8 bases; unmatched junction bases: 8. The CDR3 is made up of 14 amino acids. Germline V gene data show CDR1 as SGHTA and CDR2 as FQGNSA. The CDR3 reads CASSPGTGIEPQHF. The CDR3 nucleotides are TGTGCCAGCAGCCCCGGGACAGGTATTGAGCCCCAGCATTTT.

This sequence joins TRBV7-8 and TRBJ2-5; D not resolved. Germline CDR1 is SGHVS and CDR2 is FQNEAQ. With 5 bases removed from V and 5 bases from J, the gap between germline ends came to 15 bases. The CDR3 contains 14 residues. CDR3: CASSQRRLRETQYF. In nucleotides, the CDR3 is TGTGCCAGCAGCCAAAGACGACTGAGGGAGACCCAGTACTTC.

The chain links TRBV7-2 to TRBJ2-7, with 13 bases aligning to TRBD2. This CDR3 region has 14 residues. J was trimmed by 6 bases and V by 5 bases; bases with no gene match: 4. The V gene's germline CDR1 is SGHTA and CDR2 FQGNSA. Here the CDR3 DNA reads TGTGCCAGCAGCGAACTAGCGGGAGGGCGCGAGCAGTACTTC. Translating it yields CASSELAGGREQYF.

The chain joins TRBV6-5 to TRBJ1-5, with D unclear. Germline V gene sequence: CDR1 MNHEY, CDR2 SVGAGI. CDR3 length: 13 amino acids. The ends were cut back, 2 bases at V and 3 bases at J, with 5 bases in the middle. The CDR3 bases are TGTGCCAGCAGTTACGACACCAATCAGCCCCAGCATTTT. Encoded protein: CASSYDTNQPQHF.

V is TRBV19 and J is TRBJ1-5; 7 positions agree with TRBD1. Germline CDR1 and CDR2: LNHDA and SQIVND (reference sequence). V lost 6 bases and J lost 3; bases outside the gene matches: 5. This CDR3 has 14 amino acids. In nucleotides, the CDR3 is TGTGCCAGTAGAGTCGGGACAGACAATCAGCCCCAGCATTTT. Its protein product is CASRVGTDNQPQHF.

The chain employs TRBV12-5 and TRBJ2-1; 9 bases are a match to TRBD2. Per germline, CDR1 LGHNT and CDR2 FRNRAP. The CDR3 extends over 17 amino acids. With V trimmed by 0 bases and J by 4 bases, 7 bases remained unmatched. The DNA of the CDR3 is TGTGCTAGTGGTTTGGTACTAGGCGGGGGGGATTACAATGAGCAGTTCTTC. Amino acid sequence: CASGLVLGGGDYNEQFF.

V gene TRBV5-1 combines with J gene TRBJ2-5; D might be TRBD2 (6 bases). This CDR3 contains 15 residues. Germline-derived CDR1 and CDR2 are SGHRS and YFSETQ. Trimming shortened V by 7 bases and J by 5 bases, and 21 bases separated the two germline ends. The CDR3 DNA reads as TGCGCCAGCCGCTACGGAGGGGAGGTGGGTGAGACCCAGTACTTC. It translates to CASRYGGEVGETQYF. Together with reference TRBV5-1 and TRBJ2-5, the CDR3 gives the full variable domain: KAGVTQTPRYLIKTRGQQVTLSCSPISGHRSVSWYQQTPGQGLQFLFEYFSETQRNKGNFPGRFSGRQFSNSRSEMNVSTLELGDSALYLCASRYGGEVGETQYFGPGTRLLVL.

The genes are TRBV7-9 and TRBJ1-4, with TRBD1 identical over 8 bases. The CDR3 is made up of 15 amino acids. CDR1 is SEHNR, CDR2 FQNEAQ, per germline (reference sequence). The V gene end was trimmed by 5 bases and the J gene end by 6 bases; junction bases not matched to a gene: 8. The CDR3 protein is CASSLARTGYEKLFF. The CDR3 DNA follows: TGTGCCAGCAGCCTCGCTCGGACAGGGTATGAAAAACTGTTTTTT.

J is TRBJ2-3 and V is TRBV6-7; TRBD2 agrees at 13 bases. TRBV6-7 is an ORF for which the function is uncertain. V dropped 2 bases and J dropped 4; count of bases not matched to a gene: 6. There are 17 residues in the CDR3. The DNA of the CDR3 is TGTGCCAGCAGTTACACTCCGGGACTAGCGGGATCAGATACGCAGTATTTT. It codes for CASSYTPGLAGSDTQYF.

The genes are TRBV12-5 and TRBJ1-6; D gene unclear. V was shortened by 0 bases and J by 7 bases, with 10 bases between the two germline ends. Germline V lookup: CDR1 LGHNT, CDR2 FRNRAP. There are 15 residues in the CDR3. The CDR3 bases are TGTGCTAGTGGTTTGGTACGGGAAGTCAATTCACCCCTCCACTTT. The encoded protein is CASGLVREVNSPLHF.

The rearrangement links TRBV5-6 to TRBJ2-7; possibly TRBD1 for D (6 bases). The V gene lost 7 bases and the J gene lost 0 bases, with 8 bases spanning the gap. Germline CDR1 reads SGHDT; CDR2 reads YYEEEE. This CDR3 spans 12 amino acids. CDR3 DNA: TGTGCCAGCGGGGGACACTCCTACGAGCAGTACTTC. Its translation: CASGGHSYEQYF.